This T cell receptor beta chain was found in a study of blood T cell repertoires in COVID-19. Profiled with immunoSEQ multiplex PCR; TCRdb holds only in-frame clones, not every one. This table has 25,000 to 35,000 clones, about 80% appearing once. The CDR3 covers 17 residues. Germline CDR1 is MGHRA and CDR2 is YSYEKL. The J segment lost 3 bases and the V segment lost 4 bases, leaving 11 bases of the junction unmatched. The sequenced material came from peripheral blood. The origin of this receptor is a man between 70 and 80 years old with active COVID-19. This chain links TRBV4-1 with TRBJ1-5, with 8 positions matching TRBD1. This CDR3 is CASSLDRGSAINQPQHF. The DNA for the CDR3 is TGCGCCAGCAGCCTCGACAGGGGAAGCGCGATCAATCAGCCCCAGCATTTT.